The rows below give T cell receptor beta chains drawn from one sample of a study of T cells in Graves' hyperthyroidism and ophthalmopathy. TCRdb called the multiplex PCR reads again in MiXCR, with one record for every CDR3 protein. The sample has 500,000 or so distinct CDR3 sequences; about 15% are singletons. The sequenced material came from blood. The receptors were gathered from a young woman with Graves' ophthalmopathy. Both conserved end residues are part of each CDR3. A D gene is named only where the DNA matches it firmly. Part of the rows lack a size; the others show once, few, many or a class for expanded clones.

>-|TRBV7-9|many|TRBJ1-1
TGTGCCAGCAGCTCGACCCCGGTAGGGCTTATGAACACTGAAGCTTTCTTT
CASSSTPVGLMNTEAFF
>-|TRBV20-1|many|TRBJ2-5
TGCAGTGCCGAGTGGGGGCGCGAGGAGACCCAGTACTTC
CSAEWGREETQYF
>-|TRBV27|many|TRBJ2-7
TGTGCCAGCACTTTATCCCTGGACAGCACCTACGAGCAGTACTTC
CASTLSLDSTYEQYF
>-|TRBV20-1|-|TRBJ2-7
TGCAGTGCAACTTCGGACACGGGCCACGAGCAGTACTTC
CSATSDTGHEQYF
>-|TRBV13|many|TRBJ1-1
TGTGCCAGCAGCTTCGGAAGTCGGGCTGAAGCTTTCTTT
CASSFGSRAEAFF
>TRBD1|TRBV2|many|TRBJ1-5
TGTGCCAGCAGAGGGGACAGGGTGAGCAATCAGCCCCAGCATTTT
CASRGDRVSNQPQHF
>-|TRBV19|-|TRBJ2-7
TGTGCCAGTAGTATCGGCCCCTTAAGCTCCTACGAGCAGTACTTC
CASSIGPLSSYEQYF
>-|TRBV7-9|-|TRBJ1-4
TGTGCCAGCAACATGGACAGCGCCAATGAAAAACTGTTTTTT
CASNMDSANEKLFF
>-|TRBV9|few|TRBJ1-2
TGTGCCAGCAGCGCTGGGGGGGGGCCCACTAACTATGGCTACACCTTC
CASSAGGGPTNYGYTF
>TRBD2|TRBV12-3/TRBV12-4|many|TRBJ2-1
TGTGCCAGCAGAAAACTAGCGAATGAGCAGTTCTTC
CASRKLANEQFF
>TRBD1|TRBV4-1|once|TRBJ1-2
TGCGCCAGCAGCCAAGATCCGGACAGGGGTCAAAGTAACTATGGCTACACCTTC
CASSQDPDRGQSNYGYTF
>TRBD2|TRBV5-6|many|TRBJ2-7
TGTGCCAGCAGCTTCATGTCTAGCGGATTAGCCTACGAGCAGTACTTC
CASSFMSSGLAYEQYF
>TRBD2|TRBV30|many|TRBJ2-5
TGTGCCTGGGGGGGGGAGGACCAAGAGACCCAGTACTTC
CAWGGEDQETQYF
>TRBD2|TRBV29-1|-|TRBJ2-2
TGCAGCGGACAGCGGGAGGCGAACACCGGGGAGCTGTTTTTT
CSGQREANTGELFF
>-|TRBV19|few|TRBJ1-5
TGTGCCAGTAGTATCTGGGGCGCGGGCAATCAGCCCCAGCATTTT
CASSIWGAGNQPQHF
>-|TRBV19|many|TRBJ1-1
TGTGCCAGCAGCTTGAGCAACACTGAAGCTTTCTTT
CASSLSNTEAFF
>-|TRBV18|many|TRBJ1-5
TGTGCCAGCTCACCCGGCGGACCGGGAAACAATCAGCCCCAGCATTTT
CASSPGGPGNNQPQHF
>TRBD2|TRBV27|few|TRBJ2-2
TGTGCCAGCAGCCGCAACGGACTAGTCGCCCTGGCCGGGGAGCTGTTTTTT
CASSRNGLVALAGELFF
>TRBD2|TRBV20-1|many|TRBJ2-5
TGCAGTGCCAATGGACTAGCGGGAGTTGGAGAGACCCAGTACTTC
CSANGLAGVGETQYF
>-|TRBV5-1|few|TRBJ2-7
TGCGCCAGCAGCTTAGGAGCTACCTCCCCCACCTACGAGCAGTACTTC
CASSLGATSPTYEQYF
>-|TRBV9|many|TRBJ1-6
TGTGCCAGCAGCGTACAGGCCACCTATAATTCACCCCTCCACTTT
CASSVQATYNSPLHF
>TRBD1|TRBV3-1|many|TRBJ2-5
TGTGCCAGCAGCCCTTGGACAGGGCAAGAGACCCAGTACTTC
CASSPWTGQETQYF
>-|TRBV20-1|-|TRBJ2-1
TGCAGTGCTAGAGATGGTTTCGGACAGTTCGTCTACAATGAGCAGTTCTTC
CSARDGFGQFVYNEQFF
>-|TRBV2|many|TRBJ2-1
TGTGCCAGCAGTGAGCAGGGTTCGGGATACAATGAGCAGTTCTTC
CASSEQGSGYNEQFF
>-|TRBV12-3/TRBV12-4|many|TRBJ1-4
TGTGCCAGCAGTTTCGCAGGGGTGCATGAAAAACTGTTTTTT
CASSFAGVHEKLFF
>TRBD2|TRBV20-1|-|TRBJ2-1
TGCAGTGCTAGGAGTCGACTAGCGGGAGGCTCCAATGAGCAGTTCTTC
CSARSRLAGGSNEQFF
>TRBD1|TRBV28|many|TRBJ1-2
TGTGCCAGCATCCCCGGGACCCAAGGGGGCCTTGGCTACACCTTC
CASIPGTQGGLGYTF